The rows below give T cell receptor beta chains drawn from one sample of a study of Ad26.COV2.S vaccination and SARS-CoV-2 variants. Here immunoSEQ multiplex PCR was the method, and the copy in TCRdb shows in-frame clones only, minus some. Found here are fewer than 400,000 clones, approximately 86% of them singletons; the top ten hold about 2.1%. Sequenced here: peripheral blood, sampled in a trial of Ad26.COV2.S vaccine versus placebo. The receptors derive from a person aged 18-60 years who received the Ad26.COV2.S COVID-19 vaccine or a placebo. The CDR3 runs from the conserved cysteine through the conserved F or W. The order of the fields is J gene, V gene, CDR3 protein.

TRBJ1-2 | TRBV3-1/TRBV3-2 | CASSPERKALEGYTF
TRBJ2-3 | TRBV9 | CASSFLGTAETDTQYF
TRBJ2-3 | TRBV5-6 | CASSRRGDTQYF
TRBJ1-1 | TRBV7-8 | CASRNQGKGTEAFF
TRBJ1-1 | TRBV5-4 | CASSLRNRGNTEAFF
TRBJ1-1 | TRBV14 | CASSLPTGSWTEAFF
TRBJ1-4 | TRBV7-9 | CASSSGQTNEKLFF
TRBJ1-1 | TRBV10-3 | CAIRRTGTGGAKAEAFF
TRBJ1-1 | TRBV29-1 | CSVAGGWGMNTEAFF
TRBJ1-5 | TRBV2 | CASSERTGENQPQHF
TRBJ2-7 | TRBV19 | CASSTTGTAYEQYF
TRBJ2-7 | TRBV11-2 | CASSYGGARNEQYF
TRBJ2-5 | TRBV2 | CASSEAERSGGARGTQYF
TRBJ1-2 | TRBV5-5 | CASSSSATGTGPDGYTF
TRBJ2-7 | TRBV2 | CASSWTGASGEQYF
TRBJ2-1 | TRBV6-5 | CASSFLAVGEQFF
TRBJ1-6 | TRBV11-1 | CASSLGGQTINSPLHF
TRBJ2-1 | TRBV6-5 | CASSPGQVINEQFF
TRBJ1-2 | TRBV19 | CASSIDLYGNYGYTF
TRBJ1-2 | TRBV30 | CAWSGQGVSYTF
TRBJ1-1 | TRBV29-1 | CSVDRTGRWLNTEAFF
TRBJ1-1 | TRBV14 | CASSQVRNTEAFF
TRBJ1-5 | TRBV28 | CASRPFDQPQHF
TRBJ2-5 | TRBV5-4 | CASSLGGPQETQYF
TRBJ1-2 | TRBV5-6 | CASSPRTANYGYTF
TRBJ2-2 | TRBV4-1 | CASSQEELTGFNTGELFF
TRBJ2-7 | TRBV28 | CASSSEGSGGSYEQYF
TRBJ2-7 | TRBV14 | CASSWGPRDEQYF
TRBJ2-2 | TRBV28 | CALRRGRGTGELFF
TRBJ2-1 | TRBV9 | CASSVEEGLLLGQENEQFF
TRBJ1-5 | TRBV3-1/TRBV3-2 | CASSQDVNQPQHF
TRBJ2-1 | TRBV6-1 | CASSEAPGGWVEQFF
TRBJ2-1 | TRBV9 | CASSVDIHYNEQFF
TRBJ1-2 | TRBV7-9 | CASSLGEGYGGQGYTF
TRBJ2-7 | TRBV12-3/TRBV12-4 | CASSLTLYYEQYF
TRBJ1-5 | TRBV29-1 | CSVAGSISNQPQHF
TRBJ1-6 | TRBV10-2 | CASSPTGRNNSPLHF
TRBJ1-1 | TRBV6-5 | CASRGLAEAFF
TRBJ1-2 | TRBV27 | CASRTQGPNYGYTF
TRBJ2-6 | TRBV2 | CASSDRRRVSSGANVLTF